Here is one T cell receptor (beta chain) with its context. Its specificity is not known. The sample originates from a study of cytomegalovirus exposure and HLA in healthy donors. Study results and caveats: While the bulk of TCR sequences proved rare, some public TCRs turned up in many donors. A few CMV-associated chains proved CMV antigen-specific in vitro.

The CDR3 runs 17 residues. With V trimmed by 8 bases and J by 1 base, 14 bases remained unmatched. Germline V lookup: CDR1 SEHNR, CDR2 FQNEAQ (reference sequence). The data were produced by immunoSEQ multiplex PCR, yet TCRdb's version contains in-frame clones alone and is incomplete. The profile shows approximately 49,000 clones, 92% of them singletons. This chain links TRBV7-9 with TRBJ2-3; 8 nucleotides agree with TRBD2. The receptor's source is a man aged 18 to 35 in good health and CMV-seronegative. Sequencing was done on a sample of PBMCs. DNA of the CDR3: TGTGCCAGCCAACACACGGTAGCGGGATTGGGCACAGATACGCAGTATTTT. Translated, it gives CASQHTVAGLGTDTQYF. Full variable domain (remainder filled in from reference TRBV7-9 and TRBJ2-3): DTGVSQNPRHKITKRGQNVTFRCDPISEHNRLYWYRQTLGQGPEFLTYFQNEAQLEKSRLLSDRFSAERPKGSFSTLEIQRTEQGDSAMYLCASQHTVAGLGTDTQYFGPGTRLTVL.